The 15 T cell receptor beta chains in this list originate from one sample, sequenced in a study of regulatory T cells in long-lasting Graves disease. Documented time point: persistent/refractory GD, antithyroid drugs over 5 years with positive TRAb. RNA from PBMCs was the source of the TCR library. Construction of TCR beta libraries relied on iRepertoire HTBI primers and on Arm-PCR targeting CDR3 regions. One entry per CDR3 protein results from TCRdb running MiXCR on the multiplex PCR reads. Here the sample spans some 370,000 distinct CDR3 sequences, roughly 25% being singletons. The sample here was peripheral blood mononuclear cells (PBMCs), taken when the disease was refractory, from a patient treated with antithyroid drugs. All receptors come from a woman in her thirties or forties with Graves disease.

This clonotype has at least ten counts. V gene TRBV6-1 combines with J gene TRBJ1-1; 7 bases are shared with TRBD1. With 3 bases clipped from V and 4 bases from J, the junction kept 8 bases outside the gene matches. Per the germline V gene, CDR1 is MNHNS and CDR2 is SASEGT. The CDR3 covers 15 residues. In DNA, the CDR3 is TGTGCCAGCAGTGACAAACAGGGGTTGCGCACTGAAGCTTTCTTT. This translates into CASSDKQGLRTEAFF.

There are many counts of this clonotype. The chain carries TRBV27 and TRBJ2-7, with D perhaps assigned TRBD1 or TRBD2 (5 bases each). This CDR3 has 15 amino acids. The V gene lost 0 bases and the J gene lost 4 bases, with 13 bases spanning the gap. Germline CDR1 and CDR2: MNHEY and SMNVEV (reference sequence). CDR3 in amino acids: CASSLSGDGYYEQYF. For the CDR3, the DNA is TGTGCCAGCAGTTTATCGGGGGACGGTTATTACGAGCAGTACTTC.

This clonotype was counted a few times. This chain connects TRBV13 to TRBJ2-7, with 8 bases aligning to TRBD1. CDR1 PRHDT and CDR2 FYEKMQ come from the germline V gene (reference sequence). The length of the CDR3 is 15 residues. After removal of 5 bases from V and 4 bases from J, the junction contained 10 bases not matched to a gene. CDR3 sequence (DNA): TGTGCCAGCAGCCAAGGCGGACAGGGAGCATACGAGCAGTACTTC. It codes for CASSQGGQGAYEQYF.

The gene calls are TRBV20-1 and TRBJ1-3, with D perhaps matching TRBD1 (5 bases). The V and J ends lost 0 bases and 0 bases respectively, with 6 bases between them. The CDR3 contains 14 residues. CDR1 and CDR2 (germline): DFQATT, SNEGSKA (reference sequence). The CDR3 DNA sequence: TGCAGTGCTAGAGATGGGACCTCTGGAAACACCATATATTTT. It yields the protein CSARDGTSGNTIYF.

This clonotype was detected only a few times. The chain combines TRBV15 with TRBJ2-1; D is ambiguous. The CDR3 spans 14 residues. V shed 0 bases and J shed 7 bases, with 10 bases lying between them. Germline values: CDR1 LNHNV, CDR2 YYDKDF (reference sequence). CDR3 coding DNA: TGTGCCACCAGCAGAGATAGGGTGCCTAATGAGCAGTTCTTC. Protein: CATSRDRVPNEQFF. Combining the CDR3 with reference TRBV15 and TRBJ2-1 gives the whole variable domain DAMVIQNPRYQVTQFGKPVTLSCSQTLNHNVMYWYQQKSSQAPKLLFHYYDKDFNNEADTPDNFQSRRPNTSFCFLDIRSPGLGDTAMYLCATSRDRVPNEQFFGPGTRLTVL.

This clonotype was seen repeatedly, ten times or more. The gene calls are TRBV28 and TRBJ1-5; a possible D gene is TRBD1 (5 bases). V was pared by 4 bases and J by 3 bases, with 10 bases between. Germline values: CDR1 MDHEN, CDR2 SYDVKM. This CDR3 is built from 14 residues. The CDR3 nucleotides read TGTGCCAGCAGTTGGAGGACACCCAATCAGCCCCAGCATTTT. It specifies CASSWRTPNQPQHF.

In its sample, this clonotype was seen a few times. The J gene is TRBJ1-1, the V gene TRBV10-1, with no clear D. The germline V gene has CDR1 WNHNN and CDR2 SYGVQD (reference sequence). This CDR3 comprises 14 residues. V gave up 3 bases and J gave up 5 bases, with 13 bases separating them. CDR3: CASSEAQVGTEAFF. The CDR3 region has the DNA TGCGCCAGCAGTGAAGCCCAGGTTGGGACTGAAGCTTTCTTT.

This clonotype was counted at least ten times. The chain uses TRBV3-1 and TRBJ1-2; D unresolved. V was trimmed by 7 bases and J by 5 bases, leaving 14 bases between them. Germline CDR1 and CDR2: LGHDT and YNNKEL (reference sequence). The CDR3 has 13 residues. CDR3 in DNA: TGTGCCAGCACTCCAGGAGGAGGGTATGGCTACACCTTC. Translation gives CASTPGGGYGYTF.

This clonotype was seen a handful of times. The chain is built from TRBV5-1 and TRBJ1-1; D gene uncertain. Germline V lookup: CDR1 SGHRS, CDR2 YFSETQ. V shed 0 bases and J shed 1 base, with 19 bases lying between them. CDR3 size: 18 residues. As DNA, the CDR3 is TGCGCCAGCAGCTTGGTATTTTTTGGGGAACACTGGAACACTGAAGCTTTCTTT. It encodes CASSLVFFGEHWNTEAFF.

In this sample, this clonotype turned up a few times. A much more abundant neighbour one base away suggests this may be a read error. The CDR3 does not close with the conserved phenylalanine or tryptophan, likely indicating a read error. The chain uses TRBV28 and TRBJ1-1; no clear D. V was pared by 8 bases and J by 1 base, with 11 bases between. CDR1 is MDHEN, CDR2 SYDVKM, per germline. The CDR3 sequence is 13 residues long. The CDR3 DNA follows: TGTGCCAGCGGAGATCACGGGAACACTGAAGCTTTCTCT. Translated: CASGDHGNTEAFS.

V gene TRBV2 combines with J gene TRBJ2-3; D perhaps matches TRBD2 (7 bases). V gave up 5 bases and J gave up 5 bases, with 29 bases separating them. From germline, CDR1 is SNHLY and CDR2 FYNNEI. CDR3 size: 19 residues. CDR3 residues: CASSSQGGRGEGLGDTQYF. CDR3 DNA: TGTGCCAGCAGTTCCCAGGGAGGGAGGGGGGAGGGCCTGGGAGATACGCAGTATTTT. The variable domain in full, with the rest retrieved from reference TRBV2 and TRBJ2-3, is EPEVTQTPSHQVTQMGQEVILRCVPISNHLYFYWYRQILGQKVEFLVSFYNNEISEKSEIFDDQFSVERPDGSNFTLKIRSTKLEDSAMYFCASSSQGGRGEGLGDTQYFGPGTRLTVL.

The chain is built from TRBV27 and TRBJ2-2; 10 positions agree with TRBD1. This CDR3 has 15 amino acids. The trim removed 7 bases at V and 6 bases at J, leaving 8 bases unmatched. Germline lookup yields CDR1 MNHEY and CDR2 SMNVEV (reference sequence). The CDR3 region has the DNA TGTGCCAGCACCGGGACAGGGGATTGGGCCGGGGAGCTGTTTTTT. This gives the protein CASTGTGDWAGELFF.

Many counts were recorded for this clonotype. The chain couples TRBV9 to TRBJ2-7; D is possibly TRBD2 (6 bases). Germline CDR1 SGDLS, CDR2 YYNGEE. The ends were cut back, 4 bases at V and 1 base at J, with 15 bases in the middle. The CDR3 sequence is 15 residues long. This CDR3 reads CASSHLPGGSYEQYF. In DNA, the CDR3 is TGTGCCAGCAGCCACCTCCCCGGGGGATCCTACGAGCAGTACTTC.

This clonotype has just a few counts. This chain joins TRBV18 and TRBJ1-1; maybe TRBD1 (5 bases). CDR3 size: 11 residues. V was shortened by 4 bases and J by 7 bases, with 7 bases between the two germline ends. Germline-derived CDR1 and CDR2 are KGHSH and LQKENI. The chain's CDR3 is CASSRGDEAFF. The CDR3 coding sequence is TGTGCCAGCTCACGGGGGGATGAAGCTTTCTTT.

The chain combines TRBV20-1 with TRBJ2-5; D might be TRBD1 (6 bases). The V end was cut by 6 bases, the J end by 0 bases, with 11 bases between. The CDR3 contains 13 residues. Germline lookup yields CDR1 DFQATT and CDR2 SNEGSKA (reference sequence). The CDR3 DNA sequence: TGCAGTGCCCCCGGGACAAACCAAGAGACCCAGTACTTC. Translation gives CSAPGTNQETQYF.